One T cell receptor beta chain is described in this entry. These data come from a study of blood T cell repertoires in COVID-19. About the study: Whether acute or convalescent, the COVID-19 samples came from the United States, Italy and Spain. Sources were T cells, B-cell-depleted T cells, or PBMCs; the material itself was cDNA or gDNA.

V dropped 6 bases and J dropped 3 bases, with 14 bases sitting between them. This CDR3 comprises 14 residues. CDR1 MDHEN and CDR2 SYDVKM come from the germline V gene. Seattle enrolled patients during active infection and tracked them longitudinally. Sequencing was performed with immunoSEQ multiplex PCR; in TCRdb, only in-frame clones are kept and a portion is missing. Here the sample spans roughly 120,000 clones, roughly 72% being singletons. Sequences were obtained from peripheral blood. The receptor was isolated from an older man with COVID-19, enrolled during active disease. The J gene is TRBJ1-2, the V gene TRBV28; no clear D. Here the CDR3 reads CASSLPAVDYGYTF. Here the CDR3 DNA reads TGTGCCAGCAGCTTACCAGCGGTTGACTATGGCTACACCTTC.